This T cell receptor (beta chain) was documented in a study of blood T cell repertoires in COVID-19. This clone was recorded once. Sequencing used immunoSEQ multiplex PCR; TCRdb keeps in-frame clones, though not all of them. The sample has roughly 380,000 clones, more than 75% seen once. V shed 4 bases and J shed 4 bases, with 7 bases lying between them. Germline lookup yields CDR1 SNHLY and CDR2 FYNNEI. The CDR3 loop spans 12 amino acids. Sample: PBMCs or T cells enriched from blood (not recorded which). This clonotype was sampled from a man aged 25-45 years who had recovered from COVID-19. The chain carries TRBV2 and TRBJ2-5; D remains ambiguous. For the CDR3, the DNA is TGTGCCAGCAGTGGGAGTAGAGAGACCCAGTACTTC. As protein: CASSGSRETQYF.